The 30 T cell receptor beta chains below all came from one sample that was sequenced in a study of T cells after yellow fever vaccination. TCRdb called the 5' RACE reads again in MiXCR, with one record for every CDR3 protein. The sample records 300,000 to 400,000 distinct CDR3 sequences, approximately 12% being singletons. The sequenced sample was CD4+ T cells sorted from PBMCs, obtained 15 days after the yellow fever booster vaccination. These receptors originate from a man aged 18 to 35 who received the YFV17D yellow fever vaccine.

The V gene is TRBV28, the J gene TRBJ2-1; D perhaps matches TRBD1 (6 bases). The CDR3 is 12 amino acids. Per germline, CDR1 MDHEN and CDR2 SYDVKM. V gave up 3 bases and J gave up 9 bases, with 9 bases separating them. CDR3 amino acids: CASSFQGSEQFF. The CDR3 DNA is TGTGCCAGCAGTTTCCAGGGGAGTGAGCAGTTCTTC.

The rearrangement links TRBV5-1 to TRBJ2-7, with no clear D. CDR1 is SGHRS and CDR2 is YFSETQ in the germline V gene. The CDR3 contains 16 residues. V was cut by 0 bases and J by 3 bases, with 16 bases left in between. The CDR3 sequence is CASSLAPVGESYEQYF. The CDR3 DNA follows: TGCGCCAGCAGCTTGGCCCCTGTCGGTGAGAGCTACGAGCAGTACTTC.

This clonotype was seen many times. The CDR3 DNA follows: TGTGCCAGCAGTCCTACACCGACGGATACTAGCACAGATACGCAGTATTTT. Amino acid sequence: CASSPTPTDTSTDTQYF. The chain uses TRBV7-9 and TRBJ2-3; D is unclear. Trimming shortened V by 6 bases and J by 0 bases, and 19 bases separated the two germline ends. Germline V gene data show CDR1 as SEHNR and CDR2 as FQNEAQ (reference sequence). This CDR3 has 17 residues.

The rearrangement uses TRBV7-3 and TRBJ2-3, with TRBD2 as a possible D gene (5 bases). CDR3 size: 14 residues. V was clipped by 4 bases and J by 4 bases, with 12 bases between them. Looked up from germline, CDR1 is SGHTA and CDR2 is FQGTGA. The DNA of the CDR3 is TGTGCCAGCAGCTACTCGAGGGCCCCAGATACGCAGTATTTT. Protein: CASSYSRAPDTQYF.

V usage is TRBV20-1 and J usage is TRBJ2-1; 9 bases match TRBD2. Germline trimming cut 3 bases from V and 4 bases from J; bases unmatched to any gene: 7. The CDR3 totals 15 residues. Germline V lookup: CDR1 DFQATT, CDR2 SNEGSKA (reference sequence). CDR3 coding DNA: TGCAGTGCTAGTCGGCTAGCGGGGAGGTACAATGAGCAGTTCTTC. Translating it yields CSASRLAGRYNEQFF.

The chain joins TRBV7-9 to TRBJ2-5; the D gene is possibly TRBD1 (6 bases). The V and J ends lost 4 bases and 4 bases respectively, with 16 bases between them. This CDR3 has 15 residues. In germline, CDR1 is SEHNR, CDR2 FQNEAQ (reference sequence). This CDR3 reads CASSSRLQGPETQYF. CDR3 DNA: TGTGCCAGCAGCTCCAGATTACAGGGCCCAGAGACCCAGTACTTC.

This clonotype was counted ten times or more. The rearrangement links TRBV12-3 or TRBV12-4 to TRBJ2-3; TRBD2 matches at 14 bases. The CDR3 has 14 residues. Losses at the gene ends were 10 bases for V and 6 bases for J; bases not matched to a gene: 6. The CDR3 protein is CATRLAGGPDTQYF. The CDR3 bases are TGTGCCACCCGACTAGCGGGGGGGCCGGATACGCAGTATTTT.

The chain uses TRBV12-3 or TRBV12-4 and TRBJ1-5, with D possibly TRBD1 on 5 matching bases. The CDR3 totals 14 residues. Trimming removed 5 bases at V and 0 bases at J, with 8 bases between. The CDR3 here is CASSGHNSNQPQHF. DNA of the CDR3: TGTGCCAGCAGTGGACACAATAGCAATCAGCCCCAGCATTTT.

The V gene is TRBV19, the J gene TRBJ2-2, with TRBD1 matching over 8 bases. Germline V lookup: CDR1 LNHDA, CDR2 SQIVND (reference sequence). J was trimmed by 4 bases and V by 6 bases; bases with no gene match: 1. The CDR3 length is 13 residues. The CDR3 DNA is TGTGCCAGTAGAACAGGGGGCACCGGGGAGCTGTTTTTT. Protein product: CASRTGGTGELFF.

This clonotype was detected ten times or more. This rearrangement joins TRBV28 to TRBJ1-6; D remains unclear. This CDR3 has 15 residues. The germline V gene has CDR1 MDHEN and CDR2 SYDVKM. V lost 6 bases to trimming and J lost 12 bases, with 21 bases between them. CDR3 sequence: CASSTPTDGLRPLHF. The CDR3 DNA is TGTGCCAGCAGCACTCCCACCGACGGCCTCCGACCCCTCCACTTT.

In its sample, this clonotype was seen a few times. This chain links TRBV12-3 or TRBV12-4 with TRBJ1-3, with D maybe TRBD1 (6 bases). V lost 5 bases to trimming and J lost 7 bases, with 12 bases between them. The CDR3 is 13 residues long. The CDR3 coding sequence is TGTGCCAGCAGTCGACAGGCCTTGAACACCATATATTTT. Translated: CASSRQALNTIYF.

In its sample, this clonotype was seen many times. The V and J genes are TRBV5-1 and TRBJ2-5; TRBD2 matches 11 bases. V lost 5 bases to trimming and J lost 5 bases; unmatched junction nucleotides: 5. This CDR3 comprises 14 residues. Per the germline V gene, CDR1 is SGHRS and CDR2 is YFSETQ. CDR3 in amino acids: CASSSTSGGETQYF. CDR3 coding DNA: TGCGCCAGCAGTTCTACTAGCGGGGGTGAGACCCAGTACTTC.

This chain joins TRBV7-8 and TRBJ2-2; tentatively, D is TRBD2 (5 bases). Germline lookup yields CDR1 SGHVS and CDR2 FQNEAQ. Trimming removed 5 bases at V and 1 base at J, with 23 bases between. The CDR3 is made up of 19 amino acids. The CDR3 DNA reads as TGTGCCAGCAGCCCTGTTCCCCCCCTGAGGGCCCAGAACACCGGGGAGCTGTTTTTT. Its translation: CASSPVPPLRAQNTGELFF.

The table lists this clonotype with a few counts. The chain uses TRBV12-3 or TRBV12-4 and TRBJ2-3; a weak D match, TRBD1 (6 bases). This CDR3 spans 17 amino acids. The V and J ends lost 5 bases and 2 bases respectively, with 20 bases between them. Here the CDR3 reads CASSINLGQQDTDTQYF. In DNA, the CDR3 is TGTGCCAGCAGTATAAATCTAGGACAGCAAGACACAGATACGCAGTATTTT.

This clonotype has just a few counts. The CDR3 reads CASRGGTSGSRTDTQYF. CDR3 in DNA: TGCGCCAGCAGGGGGGGGACTAGCGGGAGTCGCACAGATACGCAGTATTTT. The chain employs TRBV5-1 and TRBJ2-3; the match to TRBD2 covers 14 bases. Trimming at V came to 5 bases and at J to 1 base, leaving 6 bases not matched to a gene. Germline assignment: CDR1 SGHRS and CDR2 YFSETQ. The CDR3 is 17 residues long.

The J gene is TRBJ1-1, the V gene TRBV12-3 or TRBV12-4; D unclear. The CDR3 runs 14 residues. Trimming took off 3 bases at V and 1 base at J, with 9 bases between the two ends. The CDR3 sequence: CASSFNGKNTEAFF. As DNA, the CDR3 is TGTGCCAGCAGTTTTAACGGGAAGAACACTGAAGCTTTCTTT.

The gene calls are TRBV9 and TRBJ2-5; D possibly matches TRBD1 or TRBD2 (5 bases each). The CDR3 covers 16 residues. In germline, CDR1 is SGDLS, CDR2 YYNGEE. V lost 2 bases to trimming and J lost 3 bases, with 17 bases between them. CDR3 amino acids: CASSVAPRGSEETQYF. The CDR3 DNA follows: TGTGCCAGCAGCGTTGCCCCACGGGGCTCTGAAGAGACCCAGTACTTC.

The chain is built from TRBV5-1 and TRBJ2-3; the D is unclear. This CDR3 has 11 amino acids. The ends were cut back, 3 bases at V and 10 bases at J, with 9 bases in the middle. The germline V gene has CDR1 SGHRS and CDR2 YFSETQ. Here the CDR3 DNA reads TGCGCCAGCAGCTCCTTCTCGTCGCAGTATTTT. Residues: CASSSFSSQYF.

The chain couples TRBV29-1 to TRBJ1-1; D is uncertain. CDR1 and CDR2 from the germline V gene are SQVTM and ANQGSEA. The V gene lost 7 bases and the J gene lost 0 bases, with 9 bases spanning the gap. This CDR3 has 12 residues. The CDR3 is CSASVVNTEAFF. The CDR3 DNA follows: TGCAGCGCCTCGGTGGTGAACACTGAAGCTTTCTTT.

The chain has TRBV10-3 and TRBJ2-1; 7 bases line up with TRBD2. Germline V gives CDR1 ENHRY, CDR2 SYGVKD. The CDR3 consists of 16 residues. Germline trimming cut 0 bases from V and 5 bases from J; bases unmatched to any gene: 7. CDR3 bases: TGTGCCATCAGTGAGTCGCAAGGACGGGGGGACAATGAGCAGTTCTTC. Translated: CAISESQGRGDNEQFF.

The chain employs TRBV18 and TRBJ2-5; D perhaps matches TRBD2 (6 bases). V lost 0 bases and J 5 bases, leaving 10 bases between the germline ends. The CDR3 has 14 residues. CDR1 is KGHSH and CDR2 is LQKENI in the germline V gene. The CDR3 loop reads CASSPPAGKETQYF. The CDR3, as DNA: TGTGCCAGCTCACCACCGGCGGGGAAGGAGACCCAGTACTTC.

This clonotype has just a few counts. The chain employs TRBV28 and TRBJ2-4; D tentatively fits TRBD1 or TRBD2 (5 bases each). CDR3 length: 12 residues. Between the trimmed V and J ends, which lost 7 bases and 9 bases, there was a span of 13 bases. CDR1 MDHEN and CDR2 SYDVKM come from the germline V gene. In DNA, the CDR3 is TGTGCCAGCATGAGAGGGCAGGGCATTCAGTACTTC. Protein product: CASMRGQGIQYF.

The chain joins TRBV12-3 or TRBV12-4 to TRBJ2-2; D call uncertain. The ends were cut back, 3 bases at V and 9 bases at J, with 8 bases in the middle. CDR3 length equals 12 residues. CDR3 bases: TGTGCCAGCAGTTTTGTAGGCTGGGAGCTGTTTTTT. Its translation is CASSFVGWELFF.

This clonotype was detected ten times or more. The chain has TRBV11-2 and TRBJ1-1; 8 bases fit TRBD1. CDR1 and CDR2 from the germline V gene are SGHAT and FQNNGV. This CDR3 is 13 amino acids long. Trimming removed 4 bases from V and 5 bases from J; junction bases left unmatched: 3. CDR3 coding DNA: TGTGCCAGCAGCTGGACAGGGAGGACTGAAGCTTTCTTT. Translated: CASSWTGRTEAFF.

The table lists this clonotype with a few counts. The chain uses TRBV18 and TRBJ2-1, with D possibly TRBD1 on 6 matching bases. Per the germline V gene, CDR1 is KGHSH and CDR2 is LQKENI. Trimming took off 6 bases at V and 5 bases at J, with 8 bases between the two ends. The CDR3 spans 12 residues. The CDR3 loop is CASSAGDNEQFF. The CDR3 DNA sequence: TGTGCCAGCTCGGCAGGGGACAATGAGCAGTTCTTC.

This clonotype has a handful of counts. CDR3 sequence reads: CASSVGSSGASETQYF. As DNA, the CDR3 is TGTGCCAGCAGCGTAGGGTCTAGCGGGGCTTCGGAGACCCAGTACTTC. V and J are TRBV9 and TRBJ2-5; 9 positions match TRBD2. CDR1 and CDR2 from the germline V gene are SGDLS and YYNGEE. V shed 0 bases, J shed 5 bases, and the junction held 8 bases outside the gene matches. This CDR3 is 16 amino acids long.

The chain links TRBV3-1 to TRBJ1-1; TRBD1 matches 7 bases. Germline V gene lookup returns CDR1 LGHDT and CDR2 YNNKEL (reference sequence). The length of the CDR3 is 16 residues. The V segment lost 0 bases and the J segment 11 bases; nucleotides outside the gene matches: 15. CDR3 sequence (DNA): TGTGCCAGCAGCCAAGATGGGGCTACAGGGGCGATCCCTGCTTTCTTT. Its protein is CASSQDGATGAIPAFF. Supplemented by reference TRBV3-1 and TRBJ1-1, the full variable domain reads DTAVSQTPKYLVTQMGNDKSIKCEQNLGHDTMYWYKQDSKKFLKIMFSYNNKELIINETVPNRFSPKSPDKAHLNLHINSLELGDSAVYFCASSQDGATGAIPAFFGQGTRLTVV.

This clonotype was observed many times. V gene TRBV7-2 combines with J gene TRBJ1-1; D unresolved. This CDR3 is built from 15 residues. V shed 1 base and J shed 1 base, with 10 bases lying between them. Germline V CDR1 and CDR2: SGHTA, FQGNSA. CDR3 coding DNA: TGTGCCAGCAGCTTAGGGGATAAAAAGAACACTGAAGCTTTCTTT. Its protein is CASSLGDKKNTEAFF.

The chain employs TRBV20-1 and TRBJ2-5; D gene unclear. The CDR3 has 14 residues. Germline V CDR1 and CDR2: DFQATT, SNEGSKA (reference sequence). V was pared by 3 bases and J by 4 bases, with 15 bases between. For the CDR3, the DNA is TGCAGTGCTAGTCCAGCGTCGGCAAGAGAGACCCAGTACTTC. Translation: CSASPASARETQYF.

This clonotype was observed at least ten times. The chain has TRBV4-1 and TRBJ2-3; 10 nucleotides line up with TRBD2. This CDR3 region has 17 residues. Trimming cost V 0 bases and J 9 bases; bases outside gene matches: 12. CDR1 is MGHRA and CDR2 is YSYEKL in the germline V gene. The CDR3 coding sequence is TGCGCCAGCAGCCAAGAAGGAGGAGCGGGGGGGGTGAGGACGCAGTATTTT. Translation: CASSQEGGAGGVRTQYF.